This T cell receptor (beta chain) derives from a study of cytomegalovirus exposure and HLA in healthy donors. Whole-study context: Of the donors genotyped, approximately 430 in all, around 76% fell in the Caucasian-associated ancestry cluster.

Remarks on this clone: As yet, its antigen is unknown.

Findings and limits, study-wide: Several of the most significant clusters appeared, in a later analysis, to be linked to common viral pathogens. It was reported that the classifier diagnosed cytomegalovirus status with high specificity and sensitivity in both the original and validation cohorts. A cluster of highly shared sequence variants was likely a sequencing artifact.

The PCR employed 60 Vbeta primers together with 13 Jbeta primers. Some clones are missing from TCRdb's copy, which holds only in-frame ones; the method was immunoSEQ multiplex PCR. The sample's table shows about 190,000 clones. This sequence originates from a woman aged 25 to 39 in good health and CMV-seropositive. The material sequenced was PBMCs.

The chain's CDR3 is CASSISSGVPREQYF. Here the CDR3 DNA reads TGTGCCAGTAGTATCTCTAGCGGGGTACCGAGGGAGCAGTACTTC. This rearrangement joins TRBV19 to TRBJ2-7, with 9 bases fitting TRBD2. Looked up from germline, CDR1 is LNHDA and CDR2 is SQIVND (reference sequence). Trimming took 3 bases from V and 7 from J; bases not matched to a gene: 10. The CDR3 is made up of 15 amino acids.